A selection of T cell receptor beta chains follows, all from one sample in a study of T-cell reconstitution after alpha-beta-depleted transplantation in children. TCRdb re-analysed the PCR reads in MiXCR, keeping a single row per CDR3 protein. The sample carries approximately 110,000 distinct CDR3 sequences, 10% recorded once. Sequenced material: PBMCs, taken before TCRalphabeta/CD19-depleted stem cell transplant. The source is a boy between 2 and 10 years old with acute lymphoblastic leukemia, due to receive a stem cell transplant. Each CDR3 is given with its conserved first and last residue. A D gene is named only where the DNA matches it firmly. Not all rows give a size; the values are once, few, many and, for expanded clones, a class.

d_gene	j_gene	abundance	v_gene	CDR3aa	CDR3nt
NA	TRBJ1-1	once	TRBV9	CASSVAPQGLTEAFF	TGTGCCAGCAGCGTAGCCCCTCAGGGCCTCACTGAAGCTTTCTTT
NA	TRBJ2-3	many	TRBV12-3/TRBV12-4	CASSQITDTQYF	TGTGCCAGCAGCCAAATCACAGATACGCAGTATTTT
TRBD1	TRBJ2-5	NA	TRBV7-8	CASSPVGQGQETQYF	TGTGCCAGCAGCCCTGTCGGACAGGGGCAAGAGACCCAGTACTTC
TRBD2	TRBJ2-1	NA	TRBV7-2	CASSLAGAGTRYNEQFF	TGTGCCAGCAGCTTAGCCGGAGCCGGGACTAGATACAATGAGCAGTTCTTC
TRBD2	TRBJ2-3	NA	TRBV20-1	CSAPGRTSGRAYTDTQYF	TGCAGTGCACCCGGCAGGACTAGCGGGAGGGCCTACACAGATACGCAGTATTTT
NA	TRBJ2-1	many	TRBV27	CASSGSVSSYNEQFF	TGTGCCAGCAGTGGAAGCGTAAGCTCCTACAATGAGCAGTTCTTC
TRBD2	TRBJ2-3	many	TRBV3-1	CAAREGGTDTQYF	TGTGCCGCGCGGGAGGGAGGCACAGATACGCAGTATTTT
NA	TRBJ2-5	NA	TRBV7-9	CASSSRRVVETQYF	TGTGCCAGCAGCTCACGCAGGGTTGTAGAGACCCAGTACTTC
NA	TRBJ2-5	few	TRBV7-2	CASSYLGGPKETQYF	TGTGCCAGCAGCTACCTCGGGGGACCCAAAGAGACCCAGTACTTC
NA	TRBJ2-4	once	TRBV4-1	CASSQDVGTKNIQYF	TGCGCCAGCAGCCAAGATGTTGGAACCAAAAACATTCAGTACTTC
NA	TRBJ1-5	few	TRBV15	CATSRGREGGQPQHF	TGTGCCACCAGCAGAGGCAGGGAAGGAGGGCAGCCCCAGCATTTT
NA	TRBJ2-3	NA	TRBV7-8	CASSSATSSTDTQYF	TGTGCCAGCAGCTCTGCCACCTCTAGCACAGATACGCAGTATTTT
TRBD2	TRBJ2-7	few	TRBV6-1	CASSRTSGGISYEQYF	TGTGCCAGCAGTAGGACTAGCGGGGGAATCTCCTACGAGCAGTACTTC